Below are 5 T cell receptor beta chains sequenced from a single sample in a study of OX40 agonist ivuxolimab in advanced cancers. Data came from immunoSEQ multiplex PCR; TCRdb stores just in-frame clones and leaves some out. The table has about 84,000 clones, more than 80% seen once; the top ten hold 2.5% to 3%. The input for sequencing was CD4+ or CD8+ T cells sorted from blood, taken in a trial of the OX40 agonist ivuxolimab. These receptors were obtained from an adult with an advanced solid tumor such as melanoma, head and neck, liver or kidney cancer.

This chain connects TRBV7-3 to TRBJ1-2, with D maybe TRBD1 (5 bases). Germline V lookup: CDR1 SGHTA, CDR2 FQGTGA. The CDR3 is 14 residues long. Between the trimmed V and J ends, which lost 5 bases and 8 bases, there was a span of 18 bases. The CDR3 loop reads CASSPGTGEQGYTF. The CDR3, as DNA: TGTGCCAGCAGCCCCGGGACGGGAGAACAGGGCTACACCTTC. The variable domain in full, completed from reference TRBV7-3 and TRBJ1-2, reads GAGVSQTPSNKVTEKGKYVELRCDPISGHTALYWYRQSLGQGPEFLIYFQGTGAADDSGLPNDRFFAVRPEGSVSTLKIQRTERGDSAVYLCASSPGTGEQGYTFGSGTRLTVV.

V and J are TRBV7-9 and TRBJ2-1; 15 bases align to TRBD2. The junction had 5 bases not matched to a gene; V was cut back by 5 bases and J by 0 bases. The CDR3 extends over 18 amino acids. Germline V gene lookup returns CDR1 SEHNR and CDR2 FQNEAQ (reference sequence). CDR3 loop: CASSEGLAGGYSYNEQFF. The DNA of the CDR3 is TGTGCCAGCAGCGAGGGACTAGCGGGGGGTTACTCCTACAATGAGCAGTTCTTC.

The gene calls are TRBV7-2 and TRBJ2-1; 10 bases are a match to TRBD1. V trimming: 5 bases; J trimming: 8 bases; junction bases outside the gene matches: 9. Germline lookup yields CDR1 SGHTA and CDR2 FQGNSA. The CDR3 runs to 15 residues. CDR3 amino acids: CASSRSRDRGHEQFF. The DNA of the CDR3 is TGTGCCAGCAGCCGATCCCGGGACAGGGGCCATGAGCAGTTCTTC.

This clone was recorded once. The J gene is TRBJ2-7, the V gene TRBV5-4, with D unclear. The ends were cut back, 0 bases at V and 3 bases at J, with 10 bases in the middle. This CDR3 contains 14 residues. Germline values: CDR1 SGHNT, CDR2 YYREEE (reference sequence). DNA for the CDR3: TGTGCCAGCAGCTTGGTGGCCCGTTGCTACGAGCAGTACGTC. As protein: CASSLVARCYEQYV.

The rearrangement joins TRBV7-2 to TRBJ2-5; D unclear. The CDR3 runs 11 residues. Germline V gene sequence: CDR1 SGHTA, CDR2 FQGNSA. V lost 5 bases and J lost 7, with 8 bases in between. The CDR3 protein is CASSVLGTQYF. The CDR3 DNA reads TGTGCCAGCAGCGTTCTTGGGACCCAGTACTTC.